The 7 T cell receptor beta chains below all came from one sample that was sequenced in a study of blood T cell repertoires in COVID-19. Some clones are missing from TCRdb's copy, which holds only in-frame ones; the method was immunoSEQ multiplex PCR. The sample yields around 180,000 clones, 88% seen once. Specimen: peripheral blood. Every receptor here comes from a human donor in a cohort sampled during active COVID-19.

The chain couples TRBV2 to TRBJ1-1, with 7 bases that match TRBD1. This CDR3 is 13 amino acids long. V shed 7 bases and J 2 bases; nucleotides not matched to a gene: 4. Germline V gives CDR1 SNHLY, CDR2 FYNNEI. Written as DNA, the CDR3 is TGTGCCAGCATCGGACAGGCCAACACTGAAGCTTTCTTT. This gives the protein CASIGQANTEAFF.

This clone has a handful of counts. The chain's CDR3 is CASSLQENTEAFF. Written as DNA, the CDR3 is TGTGCCAGCAGCCTCCAGGAGAACACTGAAGCTTTCTTT. This chain uses TRBV4-2 with TRBJ1-1; D gene ambiguous. Between the trimmed V and J ends, which lost 4 bases and 1 base, there was a span of 7 bases. This CDR3 contains 13 residues. Germline loops: CDR1 LGHNA, CDR2 YNFKEQ.

A note on this clone: The junction departs from the called germline gene at one end, perhaps through a read error. The V gene is TRBV28, the J gene TRBJ1-2, with a tentative D call TRBD1 (6 bases). This CDR3 has 13 amino acids. CDR1 and CDR2 (germline): MDHEN, SYDVKM. CDR3: CASKGMDSLPTIF. CDR3 DNA sequence: TGTGCCAGCAAGGGAATGGACAGTCTCCCTACAATCTTC.

This clone has a handful of counts. The V and J genes are TRBV7-2 and TRBJ2-7; possible D gene TRBD2, 7 bases. The CDR3 has 13 residues. Germline CDR1 is SGHTA and CDR2 is FQGNSA. V shed 5 bases and J shed 7 bases, with 15 bases lying between them. This chain's CDR3 is CASSTRTAGEQYF. The DNA of the CDR3 is TGTGCCAGCAGCACCCGGACAGCGGGGGAGCAGTACTTC.

This chain uses TRBV11-2 with TRBJ2-5; 9 nucleotides align to TRBD2. The V segment lost 3 bases and the J segment 5 bases; nucleotides outside the gene matches: 1. The CDR3 length is 13 residues. In germline, CDR1 is SGHAT, CDR2 FQNNGV. CDR3 sequence reads: CASSLRGGETQYF. The CDR3, as DNA: TGTGCCAGCAGCTTGCGGGGGGGGGAGACCCAGTACTTC.

Written as DNA, the CDR3 is TGCGCCAGCAGTCCGGGACACGGTGACCTCTACGAGCAGTACTTC. Its protein product is CASSPGHGDLYEQYF. V usage is TRBV10-1 and J usage is TRBJ2-7, with D tentatively TRBD1 (6 bases). CDR1 and CDR2 from the germline V gene are WNHNN and SYGVQD (reference sequence). This CDR3 comprises 15 residues. V was cut by 5 bases and J by 3 bases, with 17 bases left in between.

The J gene is TRBJ1-6, the V gene TRBV12-3 or TRBV12-4, with no clear D. Trimming stripped 4 bases from V and 7 bases from J, with 5 bases between. There are 12 residues in the CDR3. The CDR3 DNA reads as TGTGCCAGCAGTTGGGAGAATTCACCCCTCCACTTT. It encodes CASSWENSPLHF.